This section outlines one TCR beta chain sequence together with its context. Its matching antigen is unknown. Sequencing in the ViraFEST assay came after antigen-specific CD4+ T cells had been expanded with viral peptide pools, which were used to stimulate PBMC. Culturing for more than eight days preceded CD4+ T cell isolation. Vaccine recipients had no previous SARS-CoV-2 infection; their nucleocapsid antibodies were negative. Every well got a few million PBMC, which were grown with 8.5 to 10 IU/ml IL-2 and 10 ug/ml peptides. Libraries were prepared by immunoSEQ multiplex PCR; TCRdb keeps only in-frame clonotypes and omits some of them. The sample shows tens of thousands of clones, 65% to 85% of them seen only once. These data come from a study of vaccination effects on CD4 cells after COVID-19. Whole-study findings and limits: Convalescent patients were scarce, and early post-infection timepoints were absent. Whether induced by infection or by vaccine, clones showed marked clonal contraction late after vaccination.

Sequenced here: CD4+ T cells from PBMCs cultured with HCoV-OC43 spike peptides, sampled before COVID-19 vaccination. Subset noted: HCoV-OC43 spike overlapping peptide pool stimulation. This sequence originates from a human donor who received a COVID-19 vaccine.

The CDR3 sequence: CATRGGRTQYF. Here the CDR3 DNA reads TGTGCCACCCGCGGCGGAAGAACGCAGTATTTT. The J gene is TRBJ2-3, the V gene TRBV19; no definite D call. V was trimmed by 10 bases and J by 9 bases, leaving 14 bases between them. This CDR3 contains 11 residues. The V gene's germline CDR1 is LNHDA and CDR2 SQIVND (reference sequence).